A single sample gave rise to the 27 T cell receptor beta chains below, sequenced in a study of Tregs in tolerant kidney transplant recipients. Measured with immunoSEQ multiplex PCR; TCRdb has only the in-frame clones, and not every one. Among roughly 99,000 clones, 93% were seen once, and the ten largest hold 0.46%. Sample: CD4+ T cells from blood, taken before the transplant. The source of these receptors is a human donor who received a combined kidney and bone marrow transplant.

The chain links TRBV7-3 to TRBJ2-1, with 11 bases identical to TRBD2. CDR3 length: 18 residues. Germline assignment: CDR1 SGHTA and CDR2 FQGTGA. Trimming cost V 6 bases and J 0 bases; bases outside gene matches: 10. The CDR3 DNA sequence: TGTGCCAGCAGGAAAGGGACTAGCGGAGGGAGCTCCTACAATGAGCAGTTCTTC. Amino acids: CASRKGTSGGSSYNEQFF.

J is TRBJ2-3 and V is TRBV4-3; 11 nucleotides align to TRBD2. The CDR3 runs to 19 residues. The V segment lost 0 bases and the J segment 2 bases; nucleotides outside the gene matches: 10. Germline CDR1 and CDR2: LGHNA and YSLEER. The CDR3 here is CASSQDWASGGPFTDTQYF. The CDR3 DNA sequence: TGCGCCAGCAGCCAAGATTGGGCTAGCGGGGGGCCTTTCACAGATACGCAGTATTTT.

CDR3 in amino acids: CASSVGGTGANVLTF. In nucleotides, the CDR3 is TGTGCCAGCAGTGTGGGGGGGACTGGGGCCAACGTCCTGACTTTC. V and J are TRBV2 and TRBJ2-6; TRBD2 matches 7 bases. Germline V lookup: CDR1 SNHLY, CDR2 FYNNEI. V lost 4 bases to trimming and J lost 2 bases; unmatched junction nucleotides: 2. The CDR3 extends over 15 amino acids. Variable domain in full (rest from reference TRBV2 and TRBJ2-6): EPEVTQTPSHQVTQMGQEVILRCVPISNHLYFYWYRQILGQKVEFLVSFYNNEISEKSEIFDDQFSVERPDGSNFTLKIRSTKLEDSAMYFCASSVGGTGANVLTFGAGSRLTVL.

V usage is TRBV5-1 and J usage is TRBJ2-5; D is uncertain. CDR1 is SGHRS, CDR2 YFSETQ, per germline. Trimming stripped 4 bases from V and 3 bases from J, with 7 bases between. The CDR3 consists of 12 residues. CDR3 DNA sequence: TGCGCCAGCAGCGTTTCCGAAGAGACCCAGTACTTC. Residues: CASSVSEETQYF.

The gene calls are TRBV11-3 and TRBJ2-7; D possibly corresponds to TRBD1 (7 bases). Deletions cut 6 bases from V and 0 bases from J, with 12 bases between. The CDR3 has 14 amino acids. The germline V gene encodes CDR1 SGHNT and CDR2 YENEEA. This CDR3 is CASSSGGSSYEQYF. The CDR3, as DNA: TGTGCCAGCAGTTCAGGGGGGAGCTCCTACGAGCAGTACTTC.

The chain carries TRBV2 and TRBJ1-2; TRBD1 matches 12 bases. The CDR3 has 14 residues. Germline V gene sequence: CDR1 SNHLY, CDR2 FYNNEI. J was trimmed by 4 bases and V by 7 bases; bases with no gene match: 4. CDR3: CASIRDRGPYGYTF. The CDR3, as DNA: TGTGCCAGCATCCGGGACAGGGGGCCCTATGGCTACACCTTC.

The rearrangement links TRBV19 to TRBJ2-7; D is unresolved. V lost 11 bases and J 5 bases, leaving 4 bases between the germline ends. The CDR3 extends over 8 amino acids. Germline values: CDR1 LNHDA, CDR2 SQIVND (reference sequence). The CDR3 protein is CAPDEQYF. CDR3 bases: TGTGCCCCCGACGAGCAGTACTTC. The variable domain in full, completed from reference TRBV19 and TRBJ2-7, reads DGGITQSPKYLFRKEGQNVTLSCEQNLNHDAMYWYRQDPGQGLRLIYYSQIVNDFQKGDIAEGYSVSREKKESFPLTVTSAQKNPTAFYLCAPDEQYFGPGTRLTVT.

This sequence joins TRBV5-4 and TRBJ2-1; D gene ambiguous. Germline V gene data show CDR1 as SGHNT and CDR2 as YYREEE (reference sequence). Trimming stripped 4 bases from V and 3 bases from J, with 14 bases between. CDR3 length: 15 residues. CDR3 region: CASSPPPRGYNEQFF. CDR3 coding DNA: TGTGCCAGCAGCCCCCCGCCTAGAGGCTACAATGAGCAGTTCTTC.

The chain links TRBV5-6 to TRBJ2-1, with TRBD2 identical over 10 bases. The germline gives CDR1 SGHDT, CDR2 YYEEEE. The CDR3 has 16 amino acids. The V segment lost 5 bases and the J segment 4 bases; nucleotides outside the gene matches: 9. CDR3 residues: CASSFIAGGAYNEQFF. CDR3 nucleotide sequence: TGTGCCAGCAGTTTCATAGCGGGAGGAGCGTACAATGAGCAGTTCTTC.

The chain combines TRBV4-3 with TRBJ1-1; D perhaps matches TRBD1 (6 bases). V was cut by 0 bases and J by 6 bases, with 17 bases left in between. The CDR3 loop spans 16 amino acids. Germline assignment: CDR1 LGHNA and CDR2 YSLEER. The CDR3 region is CASSQDWTVDQPEAFF. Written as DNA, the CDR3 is TGCGCCAGCAGCCAAGATTGGACAGTAGATCAACCTGAAGCTTTCTTT.

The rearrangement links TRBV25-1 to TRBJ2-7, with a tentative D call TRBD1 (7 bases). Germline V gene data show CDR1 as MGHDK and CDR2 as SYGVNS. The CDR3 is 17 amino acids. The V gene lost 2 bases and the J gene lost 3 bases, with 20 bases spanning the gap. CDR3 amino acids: CASSEGGGTARIYEQYF. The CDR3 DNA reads TGTGCCAGCAGTGAAGGAGGAGGGACAGCCAGAATCTACGAGCAGTACTTC.

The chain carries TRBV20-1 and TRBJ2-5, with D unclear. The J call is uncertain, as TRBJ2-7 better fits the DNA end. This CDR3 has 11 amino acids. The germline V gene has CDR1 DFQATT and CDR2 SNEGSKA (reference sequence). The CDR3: CSGSRNYEQYF. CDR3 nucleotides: TGCAGTGGCTCCCGAAACTACGAGCAGTACTTC.

CDR3 protein: CASSDKQSGSEAFF. In DNA, the CDR3 is TGTGCCAGCAGCGACAAACAGTCGGGGTCTGAAGCTTTCTTT. The chain recombines TRBV9 with TRBJ1-1; no firm D call. V gave up 3 bases and J gave up 6 bases, with 15 bases separating them. CDR1 is SGDLS and CDR2 is YYNGEE in the germline V gene. The length of the CDR3 is 14 residues.

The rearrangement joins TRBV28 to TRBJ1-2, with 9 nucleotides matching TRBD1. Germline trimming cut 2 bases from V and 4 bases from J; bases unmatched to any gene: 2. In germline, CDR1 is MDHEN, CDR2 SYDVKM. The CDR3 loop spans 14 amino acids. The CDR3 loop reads CASSLLDRGYGYTF. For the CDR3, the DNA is TGTGCCAGCAGTTTACTGGACAGGGGCTATGGCTACACCTTC.

The CDR3 spells CASSIRQGLGGELFF. In DNA form, the CDR3 reads TGTGCCAGTAGTATTCGGCAGGGGCTGGGCGGGGAGCTGTTTTTT. The J gene is TRBJ2-2, the V gene TRBV19; D is possibly TRBD1 (6 bases). Trimming stripped 3 bases from V and 7 bases from J, with 15 bases between. Germline values: CDR1 LNHDA, CDR2 SQIVND (reference sequence). The CDR3 length is 15 residues.

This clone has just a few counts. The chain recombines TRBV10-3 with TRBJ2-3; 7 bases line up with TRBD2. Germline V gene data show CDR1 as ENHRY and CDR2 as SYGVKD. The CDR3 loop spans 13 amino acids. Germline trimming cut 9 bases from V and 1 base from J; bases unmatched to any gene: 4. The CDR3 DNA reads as TGTGCCATGGCTAGCGGCCGCACAGATACGCAGTATTTT. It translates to CAMASGRTDTQYF.

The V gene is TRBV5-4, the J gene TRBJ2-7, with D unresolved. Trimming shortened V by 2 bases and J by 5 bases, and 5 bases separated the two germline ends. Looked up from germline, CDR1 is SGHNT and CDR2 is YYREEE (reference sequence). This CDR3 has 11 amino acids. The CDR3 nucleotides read TGTGCCAGCAGCTTTAGAGACGAGCAGTACTTC. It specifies CASSFRDEQYF.

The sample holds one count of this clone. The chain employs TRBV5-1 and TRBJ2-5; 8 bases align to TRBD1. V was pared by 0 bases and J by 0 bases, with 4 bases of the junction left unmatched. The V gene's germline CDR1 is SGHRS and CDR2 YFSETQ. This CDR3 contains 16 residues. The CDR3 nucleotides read TGCGCCAGCAGCTTGGTTGTGACAGGGGACCAAGAGACCCAGTACTTC. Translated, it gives CASSLVVTGDQETQYF.

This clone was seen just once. CDR3 sequence (DNA): TGTGCCACTAGAAAGGACAGCACTGAAGCTTTCTTT. This codes for CATRKDSTEAFF. V and J are TRBV6-5 and TRBJ1-1; maybe TRBD1 (6 bases). Germline lookup yields CDR1 MNHEY and CDR2 SVGAGI. This CDR3 is built from 12 residues. Trimming shortened V by 10 bases and J by 4 bases, and 13 bases separated the two germline ends.

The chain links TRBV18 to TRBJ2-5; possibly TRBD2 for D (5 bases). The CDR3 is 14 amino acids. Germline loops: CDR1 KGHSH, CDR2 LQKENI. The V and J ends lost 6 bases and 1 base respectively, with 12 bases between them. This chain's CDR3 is CASSGSDPQETQYF. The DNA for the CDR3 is TGTGCCAGCTCGGGGAGCGACCCCCAAGAGACCCAGTACTTC. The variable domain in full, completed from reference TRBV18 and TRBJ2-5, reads NAGVMQNPRHLVRRRGQEARLRCSPMKGHSHVYWYRQLPEEGLKFMVYLQKENIIDESGMPKERFSAEFPKEGPSILRIQQVVRGDSAAYFCASSGSDPQETQYFGPGTRLLVL.

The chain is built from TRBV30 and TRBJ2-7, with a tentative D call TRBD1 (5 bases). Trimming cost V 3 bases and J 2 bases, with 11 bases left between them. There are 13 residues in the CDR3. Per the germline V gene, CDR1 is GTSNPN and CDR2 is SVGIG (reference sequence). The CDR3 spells CAWSGRVTYEQYF. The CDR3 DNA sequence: TGTGCCTGGAGCGGCAGGGTGACCTACGAGCAGTACTTC.

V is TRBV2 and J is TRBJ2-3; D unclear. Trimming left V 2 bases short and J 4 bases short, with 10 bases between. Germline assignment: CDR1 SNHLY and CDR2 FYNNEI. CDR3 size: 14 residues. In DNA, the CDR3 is TGTGCCAGCAGTGAATTAGCTGGCCCAGATACGCAGTATTTT. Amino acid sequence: CASSELAGPDTQYF.

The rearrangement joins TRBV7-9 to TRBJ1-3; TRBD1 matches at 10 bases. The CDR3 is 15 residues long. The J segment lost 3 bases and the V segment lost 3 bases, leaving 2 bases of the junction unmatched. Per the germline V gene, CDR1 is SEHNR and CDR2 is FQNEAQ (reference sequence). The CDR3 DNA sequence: TGTGCCAGCAGCTTGACAGGGGGCGTTGGAAACACCATATATTTT. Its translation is CASSLTGGVGNTIYF.

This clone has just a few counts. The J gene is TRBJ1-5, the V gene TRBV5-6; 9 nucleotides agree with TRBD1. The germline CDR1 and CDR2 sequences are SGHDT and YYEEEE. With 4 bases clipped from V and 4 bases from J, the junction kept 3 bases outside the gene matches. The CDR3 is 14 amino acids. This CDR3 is CASSQTGGNQPQHF. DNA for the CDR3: TGTGCCAGCAGCCAGACAGGGGGAAATCAGCCCCAGCATTTT.

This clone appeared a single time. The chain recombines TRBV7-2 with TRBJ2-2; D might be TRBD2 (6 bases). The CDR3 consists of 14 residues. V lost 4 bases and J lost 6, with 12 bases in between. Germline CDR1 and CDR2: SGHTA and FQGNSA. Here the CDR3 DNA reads TGTGCCAGCAGCTCAAGCAGGGAGGCCGGGGAGCTGTTTTTT. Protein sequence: CASSSSREAGELFF.

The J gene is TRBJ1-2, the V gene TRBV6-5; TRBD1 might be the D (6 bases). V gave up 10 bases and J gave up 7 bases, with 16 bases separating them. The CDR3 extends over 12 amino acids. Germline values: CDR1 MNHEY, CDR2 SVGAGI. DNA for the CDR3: TGTGCCACCCTGCGGGGGGCAGGTGGCTACACCTTC. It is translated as CATLRGAGGYTF.

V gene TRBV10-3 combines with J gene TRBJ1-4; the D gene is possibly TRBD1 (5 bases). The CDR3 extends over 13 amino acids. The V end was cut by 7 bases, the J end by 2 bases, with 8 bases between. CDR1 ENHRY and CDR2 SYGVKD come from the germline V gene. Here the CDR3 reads CAINQGTNEKLFF. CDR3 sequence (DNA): TGTGCCATCAATCAGGGCACTAATGAAAAACTGTTTTTT.